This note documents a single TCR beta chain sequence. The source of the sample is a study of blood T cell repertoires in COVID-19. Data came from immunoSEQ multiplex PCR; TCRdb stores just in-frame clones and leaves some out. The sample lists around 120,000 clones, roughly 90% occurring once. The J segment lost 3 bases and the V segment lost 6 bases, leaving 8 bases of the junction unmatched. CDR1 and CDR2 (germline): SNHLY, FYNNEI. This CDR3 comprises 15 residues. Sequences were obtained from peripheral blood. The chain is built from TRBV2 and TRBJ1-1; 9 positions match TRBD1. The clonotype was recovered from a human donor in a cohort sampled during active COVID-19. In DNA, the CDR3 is TGTGCCAGCAGCGGACAGGGGACCGGGTACACTGAAGCTTTCTTT. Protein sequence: CASSGQGTGYTEAFF. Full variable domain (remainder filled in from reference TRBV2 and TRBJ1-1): EPEVTQTPSHQVTQMGQEVILRCVPISNHLYFYWYRQILGQKVEFLVSFYNNEISEKSEIFDDQFSVERPDGSNFTLKIRSTKLEDSAMYFCASSGQGTGYTEAFFGQGTRLTVV.